A single sample is the source of the 26 T cell receptor beta chains below, sequenced in a study of blood T cell repertoires in COVID-19. Method: immunoSEQ multiplex PCR; TCRdb's copy keeps in-frame clones and lacks some. The profile shows about 170,000 clones, 84% of them singletons. Source material: peripheral blood. These receptors came from a middle-aged man who had recovered from COVID-19.

The V and J genes are TRBV2 and TRBJ1-2, with 9 bases aligning to TRBD1. The CDR3 runs 13 residues. With V trimmed by 8 bases and J by 7 bases, 8 bases remained unmatched. Per germline, CDR1 SNHLY and CDR2 FYNNEI. The CDR3 coding sequence is TGTGCCAGCGGCCTGGGACAGGGAGTTGGCTACACCTTC. It translates to CASGLGQGVGYTF.

The genes are TRBV27 and TRBJ2-1; TRBD2 matches at 15 bases. Germline lookup yields CDR1 MNHEY and CDR2 SMNVEV (reference sequence). The CDR3 consists of 16 residues. The V and J ends lost 4 bases and 7 bases, in that order; junction bases with no gene match: 5. For the CDR3, the DNA is TGTGCCAGCAGTTCCGGACTAGCGGGAGGGATTAATGAGCAGTTCTTC. Protein: CASSSGLAGGINEQFF.

This clone was found a few times. The chain joins TRBV7-3 to TRBJ2-7; no clear D gene. V lost 5 bases, J lost 1 base, and 12 bases lay in between. The CDR3 extends over 14 amino acids. Per the germline V gene, CDR1 is SGHTA and CDR2 is FQGTGA. The CDR3 is CASSRLVISYEQYF. As DNA, the CDR3 is TGTGCCAGCAGCCGTCTAGTCATTTCCTACGAGCAGTACTTC.

The chain links TRBV11-3 to TRBJ2-7, with 9 bases that match TRBD1. Germline V lookup: CDR1 SGHNT, CDR2 YENEEA. V lost 3 bases, J lost 2 bases, and 5 bases stayed unmatched. This CDR3 spans 15 amino acids. In DNA form, the CDR3 reads TGTGCCAGCAGCTTTTCCGGGACAGGGACCTACGAGCAGTACTTC. Translated: CASSFSGTGTYEQYF.

The V call is TRBV7-3, the J call TRBJ2-2; D is uncertain. This CDR3 contains 12 residues. Deletions cut 5 bases from V and 7 bases from J, with 8 bases between. The germline V gene has CDR1 SGHTA and CDR2 FQGTGA. The CDR3 sequence: CASSLRGGELFF. DNA of the CDR3: TGTGCCAGCAGCCTGAGAGGCGGGGAGCTGTTTTTT.

This sequence joins TRBV2 and TRBJ2-6; D not resolved. The germline V gene encodes CDR1 SNHLY and CDR2 FYNNEI. Trimming took 2 bases from V and 0 from J, leaving 8 bases between them. This CDR3 spans 16 amino acids. This CDR3 reads CASSEIPSSGANVLTF. The CDR3 DNA is TGTGCCAGCAGTGAAATCCCTAGCTCTGGGGCCAACGTCCTGACTTTC.

About this clone: Other nucleotide sequences from this sample produce the same CDR3. The chain uses TRBV18 and TRBJ2-5; tentative D call: TRBD1 (6 bases). CDR3 size: 13 residues. Trimming pared 3 bases from V and 5 bases from J, leaving 10 bases between. Germline-derived CDR1 and CDR2 are KGHSH and LQKENI. CDR3 in amino acids: CASSPGAGETQYF. DNA for the CDR3: TGTGCCAGCTCACCGGGGGCTGGTGAGACCCAGTACTTC.

The chain recombines TRBV11-2 with TRBJ2-1; the D gene is possibly TRBD2 (5 bases). Trimming took 6 bases from V and 1 from J, leaving 16 bases between them. This CDR3 is 16 amino acids long. The germline gives CDR1 SGHAT, CDR2 FQNNGV. CDR3 sequence: CASRSLEGNSYNEQFF. In DNA form, the CDR3 reads TGTGCCAGCAGATCGCTCGAGGGTAATTCCTACAATGAGCAGTTCTTC.

The CDR3 sequence is CASSRRTGENYGYTF. The DNA for the CDR3 is TGTGCCAGCAGTCGAAGGACAGGGGAAAACTATGGCTACACCTTC. The chain uses TRBV6-6 and TRBJ1-2; 9 bases fit TRBD1. The CDR3 consists of 15 residues. V lost 5 bases and J lost 2; bases outside the gene matches: 6. Germline CDR1 reads MNHNY; CDR2 reads SVGAGI (reference sequence).

This clone appeared a single time. The chain recombines TRBV20-1 with TRBJ2-3; TRBD2 matches 11 bases. CDR1 is DFQATT and CDR2 is SNEGSKA in the germline V gene (reference sequence). This CDR3 is built from 11 residues. V shed 5 bases, J shed 14 bases, and the junction held 6 bases outside the gene matches. The CDR3 DNA reads TGCAGTGCTCGACTAGCGGGGCGTCGGTATTTT. It codes for CSARLAGRRYF.

V and J are TRBV6-1 and TRBJ1-5; the D is unclear. Germline CDR1 and CDR2: MNHNS and SASEGT. The ends were cut back, 2 bases at V and 0 bases at J, with 14 bases in the middle. The length of the CDR3 is 17 residues. The CDR3 is CASSENVRQNSNQPQHF. In nucleotides, the CDR3 is TGTGCCAGCAGTGAAAATGTGCGGCAGAATAGCAATCAGCCCCAGCATTTT.

The chain carries TRBV20-1 and TRBJ2-1, with 10 nucleotides matching TRBD2. With V trimmed by 3 bases and J by 0 bases, 5 bases remained unmatched. Germline V CDR1 and CDR2: DFQATT, SNEGSKA (reference sequence). The CDR3 is 16 amino acids. CDR3 bases: TGCAGTGCTAGTTTTAGCGGGGGGAGCTCCTACAATGAGCAGTTCTTC. Amino acid sequence: CSASFSGGSSYNEQFF.

This clone has only one observation. The gene calls are TRBV5-1 and TRBJ1-6; no reliable D call. The CDR3 is 16 residues long. Germline V CDR1 and CDR2: SGHRS, YFSETQ. Trimming took off 5 bases at V and 9 bases at J, with 21 bases between the two ends. The CDR3 region is CASSETSGLSGSPLHF. The CDR3 coding sequence is TGCGCCAGCAGTGAAACCTCCGGGTTGTCTGGTTCACCCCTCCACTTT.

This sequence joins TRBV7-2 and TRBJ2-5; 8 bases line up with TRBD1. Germline V CDR1 and CDR2: SGHTA, FQGNSA. The V gene end was trimmed by 5 bases and the J gene end by 5 bases; junction bases not matched to a gene: 4. The CDR3 is 13 amino acids. CDR3 sequence reads: CASSAGQEETQYF. The CDR3 nucleotides are TGTGCCAGCAGCGCGGGACAGGAGGAGACCCAGTACTTC.

This chain connects TRBV29-1 to TRBJ2-1; 12 positions match TRBD2. From germline, CDR1 is SQVTM and CDR2 ANQGSEA. The V gene end was trimmed by 5 bases and the J gene end by 8 bases; junction bases not matched to a gene: 7. The CDR3 runs 14 residues. The CDR3 region is CSVQSTSGSYEQFF. DNA of the CDR3: TGCAGCGTTCAGTCGACTAGCGGGAGCTATGAGCAGTTCTTC.

This chain joins TRBV6-4 and TRBJ2-3; no firm D call. V was shortened by 4 bases and J by 5 bases, with 10 bases between the two germline ends. Germline CDR1 and CDR2: MRHNA and SNTAGT. The CDR3 loop spans 13 amino acids. This chain's CDR3 is CASSAQHEDTQYF. The CDR3, as DNA: TGTGCCAGCAGTGCCCAACATGAAGATACGCAGTATTTT.

The rearrangement uses TRBV5-5 and TRBJ2-3; D is ambiguous. Germline loops: CDR1 SGHKS, CDR2 YYEKEE (reference sequence). This CDR3 is 14 amino acids long. V dropped 0 bases and J dropped 2 bases, with 7 bases sitting between them. The CDR3 is CASSLGLPTDTQYF. Here the CDR3 DNA reads TGTGCCAGCAGCTTGGGACTCCCCACAGATACGCAGTATTTT.

The chain couples TRBV6-5 to TRBJ1-5; D ambiguous. From germline, CDR1 is MNHEY and CDR2 SVGAGI. Trimming removed 6 bases at V and 0 bases at J, with 12 bases between. This CDR3 has 15 residues. CDR3 in DNA: TGTGCCAGCAGACTCGGACTTAATAGCAATCAGCCCCAGCATTTT. Translation gives CASRLGLNSNQPQHF.

The gene calls are TRBV11-2 and TRBJ1-2; 7 nucleotides match TRBD1. The CDR3 consists of 13 residues. Germline V gene sequence: CDR1 SGHAT, CDR2 FQNNGV. Unmatched junction bases numbered 6, after V lost 3 bases and J lost 8 bases. CDR3 amino acids: CASSFWDRGGYTF. The CDR3 region has the DNA TGTGCCAGCAGCTTTTGGGACAGAGGCGGCTACACCTTC. The full variable domain, rest sourced from reference TRBV11-2 and TRBJ1-2, is EAGVAQSPRYKIIEKRQSVAFWCNPISGHATLYWYQQILGQGPKLLIQFQNNGVVDDSQLPKDRFSAERLKGVDSTLKIQPAKLEDSAVYLCASSFWDRGGYTFGSGTRLTVV.

J is TRBJ2-1 and V is TRBV6-5, with 8 bases identical to TRBD2. The V and J ends lost 0 bases and 8 bases, in that order; junction bases with no gene match: 6. The CDR3 length is 15 residues. Germline V gene sequence: CDR1 MNHEY, CDR2 SVGAGI. The CDR3 is CASSYSGLVGDEQFF. For the CDR3, the DNA is TGTGCCAGCAGTTACTCGGGACTAGTGGGCGATGAGCAGTTCTTC.

V usage is TRBV6-5 and J usage is TRBJ2-5; D ambiguous. The V gene lost 5 bases and the J gene lost 2 bases, with 9 bases spanning the gap. CDR3 length equals 13 residues. Germline CDR1 and CDR2: MNHEY and SVGAGI. In DNA, the CDR3 is TGTGCCAGCAGTCCCGACTGGCAAGAGACCCAGTACTTC. It encodes CASSPDWQETQYF.

The rearrangement joins TRBV27 to TRBJ2-1; D is ambiguous. This CDR3 comprises 14 residues. Trimming took 5 bases from V and 6 from J, leaving 14 bases between them. The germline V gene encodes CDR1 MNHEY and CDR2 SMNVEV (reference sequence). CDR3 loop: CASSPPRASNEQFF. As DNA, the CDR3 is TGTGCCAGCAGTCCCCCCCGAGCGAGCAATGAGCAGTTCTTC.

The chain is built from TRBV24-1 and TRBJ2-3, with 8 bases aligning to TRBD2. The V segment lost 5 bases and the J segment 3 bases; nucleotides outside the gene matches: 3. Germline V gene sequence: CDR1 KGHDR, CDR2 SFDVKD. CDR3 length: 14 amino acids. In DNA, the CDR3 is TGTGCCACCAGTGTAGCGGGAATAACAGATACGCAGTATTTT. Translated, it gives CATSVAGITDTQYF.

This chain connects TRBV2 to TRBJ2-3; 10 bases are a match to TRBD1. This CDR3 is 14 amino acids long. Unmatched junction bases numbered 6, after V lost 7 bases and J lost 5 bases. The germline CDR1 and CDR2 sequences are SNHLY and FYNNEI. The CDR3 coding sequence is TGTGCCAGCACTGGACAGGGGGGACGAGATACGCAGTATTTT. Protein: CASTGQGGRDTQYF.

The V gene is TRBV7-9, the J gene TRBJ1-6; D is possibly TRBD1 (5 bases). Germline-derived CDR1 and CDR2 are SEHNR and FQNEAQ (reference sequence). Trimming cost V 5 bases and J 9 bases, with 17 bases left between them. This CDR3 has 15 amino acids. This CDR3 reads CASSISGLGSSPLHF. In nucleotides, the CDR3 is TGTGCCAGCAGCATTTCGGGACTGGGGAGTTCACCCCTCCACTTT. Full variable domain (outside the CDR3, taken from reference TRBV7-9 and TRBJ1-6): DTGVSQNPRHKITKRGQNVTFRCDPISEHNRLYWYRQTLGQGPEFLTYFQNEAQLEKSRLLSDRFSAERPKGSFSTLEIQRTEQGDSAMYLCASSISGLGSSPLHFGNGTRLTVT.

The chain combines TRBV4-3 with TRBJ1-1; 8 nucleotides match TRBD1. After removal of 2 bases from V and 3 bases from J, the junction contained 8 bases not matched to a gene. Germline V gene data show CDR1 as LGHNA and CDR2 as YSLEER. This CDR3 is built from 16 residues. The CDR3 region has the DNA TGCGCCAGCAGCCAATCTCCCACAGGGGGTTACACTGAAGCTTTCTTT. It codes for CASSQSPTGGYTEAFF.